A single sample gave rise to the 18 T cell receptor beta chains below, sequenced in a study of cytomegalovirus exposure and HLA in healthy donors (dated by TCRdb to about 2017). Receptors were amplified or captured by the immunoSEQ multiplex PCR assay. The multiplex PCR relied on a mix of 60 forward primers for TCR Vbeta segments and 13 reverse primers for TCR Jbeta segments. TCRdb provides this immuneACCESS table in a form limited to in-frame rearrangements. Some clones are lacking; in checked studies, under half of them reflect an unresolved V gene, and why the rest are absent is not known. The sample profile shows 95,000 to 150,000 clones; 77% of them were found once. 3.7% of the sample goes to the ten largest clones. Sequences were obtained from PBMCs. Source of these receptors: a human donor in good health.

Only one count was recorded for this clone. The chain is built from TRBV5-6 and TRBJ2-7; the D gene is possibly TRBD1 (5 bases). Germline loops: CDR1 SGHDT, CDR2 YYEEEE. The CDR3 is 12 residues long. Deletions cut 3 bases from V and 6 bases from J, with 10 bases between. CDR3 sequence: CASSSQDSEQYF. CDR3 in DNA: TGTGCCAGCAGCTCACAGGATTCCGAGCAGTACTTC.

This rearrangement joins TRBV19 to TRBJ2-6; the match to TRBD1 covers 9 bases. Germline V CDR1 and CDR2: LNHDA, SQIVND (reference sequence). This CDR3 comprises 17 residues. Unmatched junction bases numbered 11, after V lost 11 bases and J lost 0 bases. CDR3 residues: CASWTGTGNSGANVLTF. The CDR3, as DNA: TGTGCCTCATGGACCGGGACAGGGAACTCTGGGGCCAACGTCCTGACTTTC.

This rearrangement joins TRBV28 to TRBJ2-5; no firm D call. The CDR3 length is 12 residues. The ends were cut back, 7 bases at V and 7 bases at J, with 13 bases in the middle. Per germline, CDR1 MDHEN and CDR2 SYDVKM. CDR3 loop: CASTSPKVTQYF. In DNA form, the CDR3 reads TGTGCCAGCACTAGTCCCAAGGTGACCCAGTACTTC.

The chain has TRBV28 and TRBJ2-5; 7 positions agree with TRBD2. CDR3 length: 13 amino acids. Germline V lookup: CDR1 MDHEN, CDR2 SYDVKM. V was clipped by 4 bases and J by 6 bases; unmatched bases: 5. In DNA, the CDR3 is TGTGCCAGCAGTTGGGGGGGTCGACAGACCCAGTACTTC. This translates into CASSWGGRQTQYF.

The chain uses TRBV7-9 and TRBJ2-5; TRBD2 matches 11 bases. V dropped 5 bases and J dropped 2; count of bases not matched to a gene: 7. In germline, CDR1 is SEHNR, CDR2 FQNEAQ (reference sequence). The CDR3 sequence is 16 residues long. DNA of the CDR3: TGTGCCAGCAGCCCGTCTGGGACTAGCGGACAAGAGACCCAGTACTTC. Protein product: CASSPSGTSGQETQYF.

This chain uses TRBV5-4 with TRBJ2-2; 8 bases map to TRBD2. CDR3 size: 17 residues. Germline V lookup: CDR1 SGHNT, CDR2 YYREEE (reference sequence). The V gene end was trimmed by 1 base and the J gene end by 4 bases; junction bases not matched to a gene: 9. CDR3 DNA: TGTGCCAGCAGCTTGCTTGTGCAGCGGGGGACCACCGGGGAGCTGTTTTTT. Protein product: CASSLLVQRGTTGELFF. Combining the CDR3 with reference TRBV5-4 and TRBJ2-2 gives the whole variable domain ETGVTQSPTHLIKTRGQQVTLRCSSQSGHNTVSWYQQALGQGPQFIFQYYREEENGRGNFPPRFSGLQFPNYSSELNVNALELDDSALYLCASSLLVQRGTTGELFFGEGSRLTVL.

V gene TRBV29-1 combines with J gene TRBJ2-5; TRBD2 might be the D (7 bases). The CDR3 runs to 16 residues. The V gene lost 4 bases and the J gene lost 4 bases, with 22 bases spanning the gap. Looked up from germline, CDR1 is SQVTM and CDR2 is ANQGSEA. CDR3: CSVGTRSWGGGETQYF. In DNA, the CDR3 is TGCAGCGTTGGGACGAGGTCTTGGGGAGGGGGAGAGACCCAGTACTTC.

V is TRBV19 and J is TRBJ2-7; TRBD1 matches 7 bases. CDR3 length equals 15 residues. Germline V gene sequence: CDR1 LNHDA, CDR2 SQIVND (reference sequence). The J segment lost 3 bases and the V segment lost 5 bases, leaving 10 bases of the junction unmatched. The CDR3 region has the DNA TGTGCCAGTAGTCCGACTCCGGGACAGCACTACGAGCAGTACTTC. Translation: CASSPTPGQHYEQYF.

This chain links TRBV28 with TRBJ2-3; TRBD2 agrees at 8 bases. Losses at the gene ends were 3 bases for V and 4 bases for J; bases not matched to a gene: 6. CDR3 length: 15 amino acids. Germline V gene sequence: CDR1 MDHEN, CDR2 SYDVKM. The CDR3 nucleotides are TGTGCCAGCAGTTTGGACGGGAGGGCCGCAGATACGCAGTATTTT. It specifies CASSLDGRAADTQYF.

The sample holds a few counts of this clone. The V and J genes are TRBV4-1 and TRBJ2-2; 7 bases are shared with TRBD2. V lost 6 bases to trimming and J lost 0 bases; unmatched junction nucleotides: 10. The CDR3 is 17 amino acids. Germline values: CDR1 MGHRA, CDR2 YSYEKL. The CDR3 region has the DNA TGCGCCAGCAGAGCCTTTGGGGAGGGATCGAACACCGGGGAGCTGTTTTTT. Protein product: CASRAFGEGSNTGELFF.

CDR3 region: CASSPGQNTGELFF. The DNA of the CDR3 is TGTGCCAGCTCACCTGGGCAGAACACCGGGGAGCTGTTTTTT. The chain joins TRBV18 to TRBJ2-2; D call uncertain. Germline CDR1 is KGHSH and CDR2 is LQKENI. The CDR3 loop spans 14 amino acids. The V and J ends lost 3 bases and 1 base respectively, with 6 bases between them.

This chain joins TRBV19 and TRBJ2-7; TRBD2 matches at 8 bases. There are 15 residues in the CDR3. Germline lookup yields CDR1 LNHDA and CDR2 SQIVND (reference sequence). After removal of 5 bases from V and 0 bases from J, the junction contained 6 bases not matched to a gene. The CDR3 nucleotides are TGTGCCAGTAGTTCGGGGGGGCGATCCTCCTACGAGCAGTACTTC. Amino acids: CASSSGGRSSYEQYF.

This clone appeared once. The chain employs TRBV10-1 and TRBJ2-1; TRBD1 aligns across 10 bases. V gave up 7 bases and J gave up 7 bases; unmatched junction bases: 7. Germline CDR1 and CDR2: WNHNN and SYGVQD (reference sequence). This CDR3 is 14 amino acids long. For the CDR3, the DNA is TGCGCCAGCAAGGACAGGGGGGCTGTAAATGAGCAGTTCTTC. This translates into CASKDRGAVNEQFF.

The rearrangement joins TRBV6-4 to TRBJ1-1; D call uncertain. The germline V gene encodes CDR1 MRHNA and CDR2 SNTAGT. Trimming cost V 4 bases and J 6 bases, with 15 bases left between them. The CDR3 has 14 residues. The CDR3 DNA sequence: TGTGCCAGCAGTGCTAGCCTGTACGGTGCTGAAGCTTTCTTT. It encodes CASSASLYGAEAFF.

This chain joins TRBV29-1 and TRBJ2-1; tentatively, D is TRBD1 (5 bases). This CDR3 spans 12 amino acids. Per the germline V gene, CDR1 is SQVTM and CDR2 is ANQGSEA. V was clipped by 3 bases and J by 6 bases, with 9 bases between them. CDR3 bases: TGCAGCGTTGATCAGGGCGGCAATGAGCAGTTCTTC. Translated: CSVDQGGNEQFF.

The chain couples TRBV11-2 to TRBJ2-1; D is perhaps TRBD2 (5 bases). Germline V gene sequence: CDR1 SGHAT, CDR2 FQNNGV. Trimming stripped 1 base from V and 4 bases from J, with 14 bases between. There are 16 residues in the CDR3. As DNA, the CDR3 is TGTGCCAGCAGCTTAGGTGGAGCGGTCGTATACAATGAGCAGTTCTTC. Residues: CASSLGGAVVYNEQFF.

This clone was seen only a few times. This chain connects TRBV4-1 to TRBJ1-2; unclear D gene. Per germline, CDR1 MGHRA and CDR2 YSYEKL. V lost 0 bases, J lost 8 bases, and 16 bases lay in between. This CDR3 contains 15 residues. DNA of the CDR3: TGCGCCAGCAGCCAAGAAGCGGTTGTCCCGAGCGGCTACACCTTC. This translates into CASSQEAVVPSGYTF.

This clone was detected a few times. One end of the junction fails to match germline, which may point to a read error. The chain combines TRBV7-9 with TRBJ2-1; 11 bases line up with TRBD2. Germline V CDR1 and CDR2: SEHNR, FQNEAQ (reference sequence). CDR3 length: 16 amino acids. In DNA form, the CDR3 reads TGTTCCAGCAGCCCACGGCTAGCGGGAGGCTACAATGAGCAGTTCTTC. Its protein product is CSSSPRLAGGYNEQFF.